This entry lists 10 T cell receptor beta chains sequenced from one sample in a study of T cells in lung cancer brain metastases. TCRdb's copy holds only in-frame clones and misses some; the assay was immunoSEQ multiplex PCR. The data show a few thousand clones, less than 95% seen once. The sequencing input was tumor tissue from the primary lung tumor. Every receptor here comes from a man between 65 and 85 years old with non-small cell lung cancer.

The chain uses TRBV4-3 and TRBJ1-1; TRBD1 matches at 7 bases. With V trimmed by 4 bases and J by 4 bases, 15 bases remained unmatched. CDR1 and CDR2 (germline): LGHNA, YSLEER. CDR3 length: 17 residues. Here the CDR3 DNA reads TGCGCCAGCAGCCGCTGGTCCCTAAGACAGGGAACCACTGAAGCTTTCTTT. It codes for CASSRWSLRQGTTEAFF.

The J gene is TRBJ2-7, the V gene TRBV11-2; D gene unclear. Trimming took 5 bases from V and 3 from J, leaving 8 bases between them. This CDR3 is built from 12 residues. Germline V gene data show CDR1 as SGHAT and CDR2 as FQNNGV. CDR3: CASSLELYEQYF. The CDR3 DNA reads as TGTGCCAGCAGCCTGGAGCTCTACGAGCAGTACTTC.

In the case of this clone: One end of the junction varies from germline; a read error may be responsible. This chain uses TRBV18 with TRBJ1-1, with D unresolved. This CDR3 has 13 amino acids. CDR1 and CDR2 from the germline V gene are KGHSH and LQKENI. The CDR3 DNA sequence: TGTGCCAGCTCACCGCAAGAGAACACTGAAGTTTTCTTT. Protein: CASSPQENTEVFF.

This clone was recorded only once. The chain is built from TRBV7-2 and TRBJ1-5; a possible D gene is TRBD1 (6 bases). CDR3 size: 15 residues. The ends were cut back, 7 bases at V and 0 bases at J, with 13 bases in the middle. Germline CDR1 is SGHTA and CDR2 is FQGNSA. This CDR3 is CASTPQGNSNQPQHF. CDR3 in DNA: TGTGCCAGCACCCCACAGGGAAATAGCAATCAGCCCCAGCATTTT.

The rearrangement joins TRBV7-3 to TRBJ1-6, with D perhaps matching TRBD1 (5 bases). The germline gives CDR1 SGHTA, CDR2 FQGTGA. The CDR3 is 13 amino acids. V gave up 5 bases and J gave up 9 bases, with 11 bases separating them. DNA of the CDR3: TGTGCCAGCAGCGAGACAGCTTCTTCACCCCTCCACTTT. Protein: CASSETASSPLHF.

The chain links TRBV27 to TRBJ2-7; 10 bases agree with TRBD1. Germline V CDR1 and CDR2: MNHEY, SMNVEV (reference sequence). Trimming at V came to 1 base and at J to 7 bases, leaving 7 bases not matched to a gene. The CDR3 has 15 residues. The CDR3 spells CASSLLGQGGEEQYF. DNA for the CDR3: TGTGCCAGCAGTTTATTAGGACAGGGGGGTGAAGAGCAGTACTTC.

J is TRBJ2-2 and V is TRBV27; D gene uncertain. The CDR3 spans 16 residues. CDR1 is MNHEY and CDR2 is SMNVEV in the germline V gene (reference sequence). Trimming took off 0 bases at V and 0 bases at J, with 8 bases between the two ends. CDR3 sequence: CASSLSYRSNTGELFF. For the CDR3, the DNA is TGTGCCAGCAGTTTATCGTACAGATCGAACACCGGGGAGCTGTTTTTT.

The chain couples TRBV6-5 to TRBJ1-6; D gene uncertain. Germline lookup yields CDR1 MNHEY and CDR2 SVGAGI. CDR3 length equals 12 residues. V lost 0 bases and J 10 bases, leaving 4 bases between the germline ends. CDR3 nucleotide sequence: TGTGCCAGCAGTTACTCGAACTCACCCCTCCACTTT. Encoded protein: CASSYSNSPLHF.

The chain couples TRBV30 to TRBJ1-4; TRBD1 matches 7 bases. From germline, CDR1 is GTSNPN and CDR2 SVGIG (reference sequence). The CDR3 sequence is 12 residues long. The CDR3 DNA reads TGTGCTTCGCAGGGGGAGAATGAAAAACTGTTTTTT. This translates into CASQGENEKLFF.

For the CDR3, the DNA is TGTGCCTGGCACCCCGGGACAGGGGAATATGGCTACACCTTC. This gives the protein CAWHPGTGEYGYTF. The J gene is TRBJ1-2, the V gene TRBV30, with TRBD1 matching 10 bases. With V trimmed by 5 bases and J by 5 bases, 8 bases remained unmatched. This CDR3 contains 14 residues. Looked up from germline, CDR1 is GTSNPN and CDR2 is SVGIG (reference sequence).